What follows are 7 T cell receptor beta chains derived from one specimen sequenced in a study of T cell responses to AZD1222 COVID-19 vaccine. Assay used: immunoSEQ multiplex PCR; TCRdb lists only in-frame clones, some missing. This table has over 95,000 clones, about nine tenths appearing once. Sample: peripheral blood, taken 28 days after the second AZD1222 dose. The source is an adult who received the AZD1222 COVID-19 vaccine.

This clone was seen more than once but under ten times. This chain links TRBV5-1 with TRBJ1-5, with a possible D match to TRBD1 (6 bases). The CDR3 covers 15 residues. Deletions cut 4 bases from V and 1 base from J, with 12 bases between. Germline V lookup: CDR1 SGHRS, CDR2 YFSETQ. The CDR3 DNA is TGCGCCAGCAGCCTAACTGGACAGAGCAATCAGCCCCAGCATTTT. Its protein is CASSLTGQSNQPQHF.

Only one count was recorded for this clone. This CDR3 is CASRAIVTGDTEAFF. The CDR3 DNA is TGTGCCAGCAGGGCGATTGTCACAGGGGACACTGAAGCTTTCTTT. The chain joins TRBV6-5 to TRBJ1-1; 7 nucleotides agree with TRBD1. The CDR3 sequence is 15 residues long. Germline V CDR1 and CDR2: MNHEY, SVGAGI. Trimming cost V 6 bases and J 3 bases; bases outside gene matches: 10.

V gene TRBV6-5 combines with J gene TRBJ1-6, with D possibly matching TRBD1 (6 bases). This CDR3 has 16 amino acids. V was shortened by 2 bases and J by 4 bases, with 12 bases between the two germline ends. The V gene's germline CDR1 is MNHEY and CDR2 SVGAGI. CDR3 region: CASSYLRGPYNSPLHF. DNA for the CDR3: TGTGCCAGCAGTTACCTCAGGGGTCCGTATAATTCACCCCTCCACTTT.

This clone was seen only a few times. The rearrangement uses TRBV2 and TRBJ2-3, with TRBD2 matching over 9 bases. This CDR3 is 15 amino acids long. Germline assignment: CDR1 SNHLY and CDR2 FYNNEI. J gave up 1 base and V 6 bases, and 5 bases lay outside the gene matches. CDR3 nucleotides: TGTGCCAGCAGGATACTAGCGGGCCGCACAGATACGCAGTATTTT. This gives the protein CASRILAGRTDTQYF.

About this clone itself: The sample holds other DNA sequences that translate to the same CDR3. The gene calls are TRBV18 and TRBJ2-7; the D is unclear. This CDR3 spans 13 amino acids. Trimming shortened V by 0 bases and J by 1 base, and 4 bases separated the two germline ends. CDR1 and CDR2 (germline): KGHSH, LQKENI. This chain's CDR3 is CASSPPGSYEQYF. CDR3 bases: TGTGCCAGCTCACCACCGGGGTCCTACGAGCAGTACTTC. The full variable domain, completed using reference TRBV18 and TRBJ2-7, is NAGVMQNPRHLVRRRGQEARLRCSPMKGHSHVYWYRQLPEEGLKFMVYLQKENIIDESGMPKERFSAEFPKEGPSILRIQQVVRGDSAAYFCASSPPGSYEQYFGPGTRLTVT.

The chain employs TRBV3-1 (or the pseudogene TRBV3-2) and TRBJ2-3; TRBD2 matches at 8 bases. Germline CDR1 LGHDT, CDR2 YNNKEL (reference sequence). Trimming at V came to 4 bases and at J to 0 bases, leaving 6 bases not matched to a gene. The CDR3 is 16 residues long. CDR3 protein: CASSPLGLESTDTQYF. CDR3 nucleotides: TGTGCCAGCAGCCCGTTGGGACTAGAAAGCACAGATACGCAGTATTTT.

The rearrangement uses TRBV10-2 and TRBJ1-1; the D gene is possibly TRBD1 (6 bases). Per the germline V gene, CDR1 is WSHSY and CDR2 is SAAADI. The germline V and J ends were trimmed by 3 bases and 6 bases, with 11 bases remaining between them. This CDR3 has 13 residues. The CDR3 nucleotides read TGCGCCAGCAGTGAAAGTCAGGGGCCTGAAGCTTTCTTT. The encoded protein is CASSESQGPEAFF.